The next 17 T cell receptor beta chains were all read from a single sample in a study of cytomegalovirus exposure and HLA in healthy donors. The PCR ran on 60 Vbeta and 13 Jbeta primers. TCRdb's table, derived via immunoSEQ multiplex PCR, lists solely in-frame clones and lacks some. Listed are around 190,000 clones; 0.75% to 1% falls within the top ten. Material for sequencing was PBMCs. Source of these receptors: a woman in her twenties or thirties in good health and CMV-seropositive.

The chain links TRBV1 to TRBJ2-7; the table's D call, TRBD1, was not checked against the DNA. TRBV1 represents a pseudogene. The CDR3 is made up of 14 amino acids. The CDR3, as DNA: TGCACCAGCAGCCGAGGGGGCCGCTCCTACGAGCAGTACTTC. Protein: CTSSRGGRSYEQYF.

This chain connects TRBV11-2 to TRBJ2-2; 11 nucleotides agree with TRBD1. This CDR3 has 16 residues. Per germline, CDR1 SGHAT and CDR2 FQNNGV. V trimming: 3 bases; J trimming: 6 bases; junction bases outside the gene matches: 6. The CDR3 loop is CASSFGGTGGSGELFF. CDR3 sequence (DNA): TGTGCCAGCAGCTTTGGAGGGACAGGGGGGTCCGGGGAGCTGTTTTTT.

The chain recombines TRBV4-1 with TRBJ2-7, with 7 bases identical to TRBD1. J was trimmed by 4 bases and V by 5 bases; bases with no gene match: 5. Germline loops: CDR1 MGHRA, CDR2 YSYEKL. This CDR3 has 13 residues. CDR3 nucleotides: TGCGCCAGCAGCAGTGGGACAGATTACGAGCAGTACTTC. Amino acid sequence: CASSSGTDYEQYF.

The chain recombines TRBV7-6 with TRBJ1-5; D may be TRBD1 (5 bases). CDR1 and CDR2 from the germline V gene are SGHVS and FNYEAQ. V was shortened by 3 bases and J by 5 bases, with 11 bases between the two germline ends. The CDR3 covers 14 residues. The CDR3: CASSFGASHQPQHF. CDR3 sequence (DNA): TGTGCCAGCAGCTTTGGGGCCAGCCATCAGCCCCAGCATTTT.

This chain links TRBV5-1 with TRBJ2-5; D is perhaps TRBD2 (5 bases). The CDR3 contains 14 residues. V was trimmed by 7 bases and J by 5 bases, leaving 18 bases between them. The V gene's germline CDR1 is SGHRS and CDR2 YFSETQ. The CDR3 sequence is CASSKTGKGETQYF. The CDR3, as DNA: TGCGCCAGCTCAAAGACGGGGAAAGGTGAGACCCAGTACTTC. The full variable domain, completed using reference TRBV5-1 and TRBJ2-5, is KAGVTQTPRYLIKTRGQQVTLSCSPISGHRSVSWYQQTPGQGLQFLFEYFSETQRNKGNFPGRFSGRQFSNSRSEMNVSTLELGDSALYLCASSKTGKGETQYFGPGTRLLVL.

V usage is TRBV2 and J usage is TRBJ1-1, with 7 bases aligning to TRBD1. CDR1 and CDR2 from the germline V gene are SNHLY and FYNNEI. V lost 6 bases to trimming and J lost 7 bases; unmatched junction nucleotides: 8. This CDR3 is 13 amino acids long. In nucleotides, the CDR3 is TGTGCCAGCAGGTTACAGGGGAGTGTTGAAGCTTTCTTT. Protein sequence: CASRLQGSVEAFF.

CDR3 in DNA: TGTGCCAGCAGCCCCTCCGGGACAGGGAAATACGAGCAGTACTTC. Translated, it gives CASSPSGTGKYEQYF. The chain has TRBV11-3 and TRBJ2-5, with 9 positions matching TRBD1. Gene TRBJ2-7 matches the end of the DNA better, so the J call may be wrong. Germline loops: CDR1 SGHNT, CDR2 YENEEA. The CDR3 extends over 15 amino acids.

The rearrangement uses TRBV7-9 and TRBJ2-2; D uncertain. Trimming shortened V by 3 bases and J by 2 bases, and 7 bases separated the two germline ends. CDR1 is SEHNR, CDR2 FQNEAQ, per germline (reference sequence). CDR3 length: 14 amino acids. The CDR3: CASSFQANTGELFF. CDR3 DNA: TGTGCCAGCAGCTTTCAGGCAAACACCGGGGAGCTGTTTTTT.

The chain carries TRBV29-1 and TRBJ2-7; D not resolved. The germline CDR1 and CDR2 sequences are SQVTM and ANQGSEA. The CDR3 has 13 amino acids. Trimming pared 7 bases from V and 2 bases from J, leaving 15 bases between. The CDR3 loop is CSATRNGAYEQYF. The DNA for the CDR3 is TGCAGCGCTACCCGGAACGGAGCCTACGAGCAGTACTTC.

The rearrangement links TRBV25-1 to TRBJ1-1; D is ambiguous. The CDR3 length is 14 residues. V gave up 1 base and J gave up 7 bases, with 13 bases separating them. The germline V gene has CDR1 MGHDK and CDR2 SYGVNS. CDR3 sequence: CASSESPDKNEAFF. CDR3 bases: TGTGCCAGCAGTGAATCCCCCGACAAGAATGAAGCTTTCTTT. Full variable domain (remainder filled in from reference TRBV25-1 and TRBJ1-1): EADIYQTPRYLVIGTGKKITLECSQTMGHDKMYWYQQDPGMELHLIHYSYGVNSTEKGDLSSESTVSRIRTEHFPLTLESARPSHTSQYLCASSESPDKNEAFFGQGTRLTVV.

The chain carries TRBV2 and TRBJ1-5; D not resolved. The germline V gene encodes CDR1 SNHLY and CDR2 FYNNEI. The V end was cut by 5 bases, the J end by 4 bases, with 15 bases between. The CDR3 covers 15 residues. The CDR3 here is CASSRAPTENQPQHF. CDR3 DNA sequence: TGTGCCAGCAGTAGAGCTCCAACAGAGAATCAGCCCCAGCATTTT.

The CDR3 nucleotides are TGTGCCAGCAGTCCGCATGAGAGACATTTCGCCTCCTACAATGAGCAGTTCTTC. Amino acid sequence: CASSPHERHFASYNEQFF. The chain carries TRBV27 and TRBJ2-1; D remains ambiguous. Between the trimmed V and J ends, which lost 5 bases and 0 bases, there was a span of 20 bases. Germline V gene data show CDR1 as MNHEY and CDR2 as SMNVEV (reference sequence). The CDR3 has 18 residues.

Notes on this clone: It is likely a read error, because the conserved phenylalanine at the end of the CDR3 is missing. CDR3 DNA sequence: TGTGCCAGCAGCCCTTTTATCTCAGATACGCAGTATCTT. Translating gives CASSPFISDTQYL. This rearrangement joins TRBV5-6 to TRBJ2-3; D not certain. Germline lookup yields CDR1 SGHDT and CDR2 YYEEEE. The CDR3 runs 13 residues. V was trimmed by 4 bases and J by 4 bases, leaving 10 bases between them.

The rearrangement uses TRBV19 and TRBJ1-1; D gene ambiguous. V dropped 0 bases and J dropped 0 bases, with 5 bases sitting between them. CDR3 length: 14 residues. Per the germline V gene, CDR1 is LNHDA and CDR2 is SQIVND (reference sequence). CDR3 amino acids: CASSIDGLNTEAFF. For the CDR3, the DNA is TGTGCCAGTAGTATAGACGGTCTGAACACTGAAGCTTTCTTT.

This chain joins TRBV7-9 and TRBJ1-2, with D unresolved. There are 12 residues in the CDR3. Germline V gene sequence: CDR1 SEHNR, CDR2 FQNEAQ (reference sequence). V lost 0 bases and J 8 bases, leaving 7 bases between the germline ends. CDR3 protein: CASSLARRGYTF. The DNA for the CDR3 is TGTGCCAGCAGCTTAGCGCGGAGGGGCTACACCTTC.

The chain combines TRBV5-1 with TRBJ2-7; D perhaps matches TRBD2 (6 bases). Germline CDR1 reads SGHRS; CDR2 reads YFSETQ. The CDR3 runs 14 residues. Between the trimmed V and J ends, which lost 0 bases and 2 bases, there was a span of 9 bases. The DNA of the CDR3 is TGCGCCAGCAGCTTGGCCGGAGGGACCTACGAGCAGTACTTC. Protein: CASSLAGGTYEQYF.

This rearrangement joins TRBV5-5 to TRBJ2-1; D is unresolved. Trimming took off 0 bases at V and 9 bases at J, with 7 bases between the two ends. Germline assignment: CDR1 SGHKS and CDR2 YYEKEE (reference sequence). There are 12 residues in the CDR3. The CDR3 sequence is CASSLAAIEQFF. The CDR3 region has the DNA TGTGCCAGCAGCTTGGCAGCGATTGAGCAGTTCTTC. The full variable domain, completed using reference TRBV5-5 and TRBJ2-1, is DAGVTQSPTHLIKTRGQQVTLRCSPISGHKSVSWYQQVLGQGPQFIFQYYEKEERGRGNFPDRFSARQFPNYSSELNVNALLLGDSALYLCASSLAAIEQFFGPGTRLTVL.